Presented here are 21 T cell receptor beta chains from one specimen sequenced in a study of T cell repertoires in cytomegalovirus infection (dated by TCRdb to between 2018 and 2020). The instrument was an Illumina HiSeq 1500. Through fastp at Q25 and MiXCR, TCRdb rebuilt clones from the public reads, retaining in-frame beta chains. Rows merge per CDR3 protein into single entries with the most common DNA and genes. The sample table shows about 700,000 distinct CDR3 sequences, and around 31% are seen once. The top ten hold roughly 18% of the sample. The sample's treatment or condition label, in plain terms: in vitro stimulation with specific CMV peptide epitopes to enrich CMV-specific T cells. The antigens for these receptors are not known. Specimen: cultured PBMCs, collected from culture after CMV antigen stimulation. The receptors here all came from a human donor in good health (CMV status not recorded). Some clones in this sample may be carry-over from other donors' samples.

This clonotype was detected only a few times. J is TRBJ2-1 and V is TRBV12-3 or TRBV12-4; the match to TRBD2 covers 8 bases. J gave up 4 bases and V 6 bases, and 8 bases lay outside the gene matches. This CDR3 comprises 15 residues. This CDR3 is CASSEAAGVYNEQFF. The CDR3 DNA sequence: TGTGCCAGCAGCGAGGCAGCGGGAGTATACAATGAGCAGTTCTTC.

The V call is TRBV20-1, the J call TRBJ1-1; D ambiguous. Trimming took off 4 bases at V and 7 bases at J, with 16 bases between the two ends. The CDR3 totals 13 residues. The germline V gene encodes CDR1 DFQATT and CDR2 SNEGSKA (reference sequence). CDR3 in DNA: TGCAGTGCTACACGCGGGAGCCGGGGTGAAGCTTTCTTT. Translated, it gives CSATRGSRGEAFF.

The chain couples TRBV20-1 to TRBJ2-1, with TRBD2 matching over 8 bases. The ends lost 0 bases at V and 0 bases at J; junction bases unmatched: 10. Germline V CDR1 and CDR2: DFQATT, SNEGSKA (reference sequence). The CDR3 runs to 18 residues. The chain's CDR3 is CSAREVRTSGGSYNEQFF. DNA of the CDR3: TGCAGTGCTAGAGAAGTCCGTACTAGCGGAGGCTCCTACAATGAGCAGTTCTTC.

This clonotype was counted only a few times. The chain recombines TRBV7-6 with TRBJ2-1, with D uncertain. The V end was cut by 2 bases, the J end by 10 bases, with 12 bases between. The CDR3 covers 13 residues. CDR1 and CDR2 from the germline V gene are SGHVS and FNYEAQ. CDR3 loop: CASSLPTGGEQFF. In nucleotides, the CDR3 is TGTGCCAGCAGCTTACCTACGGGCGGAGAGCAGTTCTTC.

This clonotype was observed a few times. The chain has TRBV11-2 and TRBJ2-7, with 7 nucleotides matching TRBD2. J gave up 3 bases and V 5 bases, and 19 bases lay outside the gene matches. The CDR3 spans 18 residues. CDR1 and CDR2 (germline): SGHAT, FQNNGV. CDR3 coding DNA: TGTGCCAGCAGCCGCCGAGCGGGATCTCGGCGGGAGTACTACGAGCAGTACTTC. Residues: CASSRRAGSRREYYEQYF.

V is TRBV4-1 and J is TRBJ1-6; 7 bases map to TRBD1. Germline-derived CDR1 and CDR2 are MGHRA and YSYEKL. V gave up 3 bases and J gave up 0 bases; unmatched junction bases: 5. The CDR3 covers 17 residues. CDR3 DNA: TGCGCCAGCAGCCAGGGGACAGCTAGCTCCTATAATTCACCCCTCCACTTT. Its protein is CASSQGTASSYNSPLHF.

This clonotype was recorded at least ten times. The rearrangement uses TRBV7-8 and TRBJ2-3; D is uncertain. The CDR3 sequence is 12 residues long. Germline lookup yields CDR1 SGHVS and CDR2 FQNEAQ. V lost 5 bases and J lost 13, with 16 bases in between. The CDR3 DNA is TGTGCCAGCAGCCCAGACTTGTGGGCAAAGTATTTT. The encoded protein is CASSPDLWAKYF.

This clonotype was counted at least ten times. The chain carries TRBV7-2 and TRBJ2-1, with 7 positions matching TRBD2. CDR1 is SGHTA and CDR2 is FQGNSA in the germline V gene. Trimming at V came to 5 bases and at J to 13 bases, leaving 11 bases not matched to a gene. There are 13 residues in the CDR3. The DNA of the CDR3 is TGTGCCAGCAGCCCGCAACCCCTAGCGGCCCAGTTCTTC. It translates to CASSPQPLAAQFF.

CDR3 bases: TGCAGTGCTAGGAACAGGATGTACTACAATGAGCAGTTCTTC. Amino acids: CSARNRMYYNEQFF. This chain links TRBV20-1 with TRBJ2-1; D might be TRBD1 (5 bases). Germline CDR1 reads DFQATT; CDR2 reads SNEGSKA (reference sequence). The CDR3 totals 14 residues. Trimming shortened V by 3 bases and J by 3 bases, and 12 bases separated the two germline ends.

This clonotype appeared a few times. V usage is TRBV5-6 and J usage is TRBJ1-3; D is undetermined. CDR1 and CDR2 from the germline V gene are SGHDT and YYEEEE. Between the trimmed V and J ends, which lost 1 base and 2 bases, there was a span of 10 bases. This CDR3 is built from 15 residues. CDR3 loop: CASSLITEPGNTIYF. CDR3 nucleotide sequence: TGTGCCAGCAGCTTGATTACAGAGCCTGGAAACACCATATATTTT.

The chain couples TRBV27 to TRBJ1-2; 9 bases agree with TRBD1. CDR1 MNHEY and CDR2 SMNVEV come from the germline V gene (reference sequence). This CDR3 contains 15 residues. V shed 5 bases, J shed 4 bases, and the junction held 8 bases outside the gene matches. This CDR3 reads CASSPRDRVFYGYTF. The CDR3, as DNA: TGTGCCAGCAGTCCCCGGGACAGGGTTTTCTATGGCTACACCTTC.

CDR3 DNA sequence: TGTGCCAGCAGCCTTGTGGGGGGTACGACCGGGGAGCTGTTTTTT. This encodes CASSLVGGTTGELFF. V is TRBV7-8 and J is TRBJ2-2, with D possibly being TRBD2 (6 bases). This CDR3 spans 15 amino acids. Germline V gene data show CDR1 as SGHVS and CDR2 as FQNEAQ. V lost 5 bases, J lost 5 bases, and 15 bases lay in between.

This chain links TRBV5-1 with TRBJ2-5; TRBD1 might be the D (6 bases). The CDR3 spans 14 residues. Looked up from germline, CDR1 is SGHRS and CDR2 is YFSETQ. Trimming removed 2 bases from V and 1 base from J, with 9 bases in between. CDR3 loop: CASSFQGIQETQYF. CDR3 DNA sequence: TGCGCCAGCAGCTTCCAGGGGATCCAAGAGACCCAGTACTTC.

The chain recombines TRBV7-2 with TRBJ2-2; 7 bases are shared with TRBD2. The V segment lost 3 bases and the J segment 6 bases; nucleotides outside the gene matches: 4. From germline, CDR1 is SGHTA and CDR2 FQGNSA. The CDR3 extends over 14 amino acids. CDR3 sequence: CASSFRGEAGELFF. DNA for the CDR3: TGTGCCAGCAGCTTTCGGGGGGAGGCCGGGGAGCTGTTTTTT. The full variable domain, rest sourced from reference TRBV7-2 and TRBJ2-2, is GAGVSQSPSNKVTEKGKDVELRCDPISGHTALYWYRQSLGQGLEFLIYFQGNSAPDKSGLPSDRFSAERTGGSVSTLTIQRTQQEDSAVYLCASSFRGEAGELFFGEGSRLTVL.

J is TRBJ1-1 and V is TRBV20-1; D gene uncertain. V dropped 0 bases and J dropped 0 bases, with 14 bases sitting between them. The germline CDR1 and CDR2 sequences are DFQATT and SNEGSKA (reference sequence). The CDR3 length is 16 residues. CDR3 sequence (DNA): TGCAGTGCTAGAGATATACGGACGGGTATGAACACTGAAGCTTTCTTT. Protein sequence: CSARDIRTGMNTEAFF.

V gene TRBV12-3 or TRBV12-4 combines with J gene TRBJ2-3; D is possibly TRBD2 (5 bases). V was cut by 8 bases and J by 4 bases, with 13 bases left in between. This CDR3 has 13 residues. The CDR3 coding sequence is TGTGCCAGCCGCTTTCGGGGTCCAGATACGCAGTATTTT. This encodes CASRFRGPDTQYF.

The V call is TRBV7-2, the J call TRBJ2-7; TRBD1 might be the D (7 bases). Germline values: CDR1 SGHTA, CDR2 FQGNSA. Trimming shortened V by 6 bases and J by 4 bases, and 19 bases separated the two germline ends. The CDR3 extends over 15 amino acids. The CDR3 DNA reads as TGTGCCAGCAGTCACAACCAGGGGGGTACGTACGAGCAGTACTTC. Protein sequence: CASSHNQGGTYEQYF.

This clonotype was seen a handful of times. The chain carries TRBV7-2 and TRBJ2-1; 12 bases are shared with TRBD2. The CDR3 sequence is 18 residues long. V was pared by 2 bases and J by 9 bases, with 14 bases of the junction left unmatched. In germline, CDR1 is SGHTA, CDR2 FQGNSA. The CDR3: CASSLTDLAGGLSCEQFF. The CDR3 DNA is TGTGCCAGCAGCTTAACCGATCTAGCGGGGGGGCTCAGTTGTGAGCAGTTCTTC.

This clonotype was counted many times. Here the CDR3 reads CASSWTTGFQETQYF. Here the CDR3 DNA reads TGTGCCAGCAGCTGGACTACGGGGTTTCAAGAGACCCAGTACTTC. The chain carries TRBV7-2 and TRBJ2-5; tentative D call: TRBD2 (6 bases). Germline CDR1 SGHTA, CDR2 FQGNSA. The V and J ends lost 4 bases and 2 bases respectively, with 14 bases between them. The CDR3 has 15 amino acids.

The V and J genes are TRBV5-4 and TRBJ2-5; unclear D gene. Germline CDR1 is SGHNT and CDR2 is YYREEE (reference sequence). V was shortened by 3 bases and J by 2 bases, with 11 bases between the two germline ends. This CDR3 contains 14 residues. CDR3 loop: CASSSMKGQETQYF. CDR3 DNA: TGTGCCAGCAGCTCGATGAAGGGACAAGAGACCCAGTACTTC.

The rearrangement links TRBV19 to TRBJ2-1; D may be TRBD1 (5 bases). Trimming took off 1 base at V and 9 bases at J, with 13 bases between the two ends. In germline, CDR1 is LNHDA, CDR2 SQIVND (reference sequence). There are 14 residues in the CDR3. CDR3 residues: CASSIGWGPGEQFF. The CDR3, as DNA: TGTGCCAGTAGTATAGGGTGGGGCCCCGGTGAGCAGTTCTTC.